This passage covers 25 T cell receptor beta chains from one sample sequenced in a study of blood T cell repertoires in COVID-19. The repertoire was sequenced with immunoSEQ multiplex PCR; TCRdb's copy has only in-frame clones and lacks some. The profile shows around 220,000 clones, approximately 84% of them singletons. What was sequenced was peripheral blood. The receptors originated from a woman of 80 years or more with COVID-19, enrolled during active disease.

CDR3 nucleotide sequence: TGTGCCAGCGGTTTACAGGGCTCTAGCACAGATACGCAGTATTTT. As protein: CASGLQGSSTDTQYF. This chain joins TRBV2 and TRBJ2-3, with a tentative D call TRBD1 (6 bases). From germline, CDR1 is SNHLY and CDR2 FYNNEI. This CDR3 is built from 15 residues. The germline V and J ends were trimmed by 8 bases and 0 bases, with 15 bases remaining between them.

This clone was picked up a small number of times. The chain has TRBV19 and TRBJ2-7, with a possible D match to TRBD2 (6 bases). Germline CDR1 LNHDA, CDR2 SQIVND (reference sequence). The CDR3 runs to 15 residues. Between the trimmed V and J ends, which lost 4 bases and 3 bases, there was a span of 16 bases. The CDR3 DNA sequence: TGTGCCAGTAGTACGGGACGGGGAGGAGGCTACGAGCAGTACTTC. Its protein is CASSTGRGGGYEQYF.

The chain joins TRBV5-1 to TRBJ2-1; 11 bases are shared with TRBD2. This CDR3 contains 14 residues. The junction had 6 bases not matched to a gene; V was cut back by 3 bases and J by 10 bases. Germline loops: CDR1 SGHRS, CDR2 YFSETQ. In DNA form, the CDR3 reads TGCGCCAGCAGCTCCGGACTAGCGGGCCAAGAGCAGTTCTTC. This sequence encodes CASSSGLAGQEQFF.

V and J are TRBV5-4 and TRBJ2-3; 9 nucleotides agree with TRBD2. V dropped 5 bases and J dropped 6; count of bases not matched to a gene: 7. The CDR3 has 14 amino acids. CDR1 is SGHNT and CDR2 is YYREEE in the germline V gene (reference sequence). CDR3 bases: TGTGCCAGCAGTTCCCCTAGCGGGAAGGATACGCAGTATTTT. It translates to CASSSPSGKDTQYF.

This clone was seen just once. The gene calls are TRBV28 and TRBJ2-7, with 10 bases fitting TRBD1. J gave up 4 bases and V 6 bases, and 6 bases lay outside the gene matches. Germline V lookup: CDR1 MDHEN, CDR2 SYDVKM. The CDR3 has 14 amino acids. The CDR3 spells CASRFGTGVYEQYF. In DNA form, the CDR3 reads TGTGCCAGCAGATTCGGGACAGGGGTTTACGAGCAGTACTTC. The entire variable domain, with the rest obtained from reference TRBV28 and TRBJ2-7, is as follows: DVKVTQSSRYLVKRTGEKVFLECVQDMDHENMFWYRQDPGLGLRLIYFSYDVKMKEKGDIPEGYSVSREKKERFSLILESASTNQTSMYLCASRFGTGVYEQYFGPGTRLTVT.

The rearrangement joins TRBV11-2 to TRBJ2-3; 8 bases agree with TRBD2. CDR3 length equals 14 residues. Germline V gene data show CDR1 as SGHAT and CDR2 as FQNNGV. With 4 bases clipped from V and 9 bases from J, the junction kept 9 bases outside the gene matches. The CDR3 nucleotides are TGTGCCAGCAGCTCCCGACTCAGCGGGGGAACGCAGTATTTT. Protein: CASSSRLSGGTQYF.

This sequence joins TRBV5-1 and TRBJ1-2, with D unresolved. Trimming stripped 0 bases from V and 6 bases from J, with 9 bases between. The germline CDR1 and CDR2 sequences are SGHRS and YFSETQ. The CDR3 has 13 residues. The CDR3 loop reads CASSLGQNNGYTF. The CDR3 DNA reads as TGCGCCAGCAGCTTGGGGCAAAACAATGGCTACACCTTC.

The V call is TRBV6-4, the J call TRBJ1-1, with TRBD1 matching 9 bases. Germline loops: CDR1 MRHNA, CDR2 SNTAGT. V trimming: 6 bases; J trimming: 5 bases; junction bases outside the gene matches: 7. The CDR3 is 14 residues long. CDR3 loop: CASRETGGGTEAFF. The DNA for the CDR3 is TGTGCCAGCAGAGAGACAGGGGGTGGGACTGAAGCTTTCTTT.

CDR3 coding DNA: TGCGCCAGCATCAGGGCTCTTTTAAGTCAGCCCCAGCATTTT. Amino acids: CASIRALLSQPQHF. This rearrangement joins TRBV5-1 to TRBJ1-5; D possibly corresponds to TRBD1 (5 bases). Germline V gene data show CDR1 as SGHRS and CDR2 as YFSETQ. V was clipped by 6 bases and J by 6 bases, with 16 bases between them. This CDR3 is 14 amino acids long.

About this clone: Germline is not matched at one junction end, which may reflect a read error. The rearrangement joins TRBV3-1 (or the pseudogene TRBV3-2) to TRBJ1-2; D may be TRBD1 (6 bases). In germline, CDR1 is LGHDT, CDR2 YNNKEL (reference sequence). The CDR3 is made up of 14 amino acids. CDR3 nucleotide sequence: TGTGCCAGCAGCCAAGAAGGTTACGGGGGGGCGCCGGCCTTC. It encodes CASSQEGYGGAPAF.

The CDR3 sequence: CSVRQGTQQPQHF. CDR3 nucleotides: TGCAGCGTCCGACAGGGTACGCAGCAGCCCCAGCATTTT. V gene TRBV29-1 combines with J gene TRBJ1-5; 7 bases align to TRBD1. The CDR3 loop spans 13 amino acids. Germline V gene data show CDR1 as SQVTM and CDR2 as ANQGSEA. The V gene end was trimmed by 6 bases and the J gene end by 7 bases; junction bases not matched to a gene: 9.

CDR3 protein: CSVEDPRFGEAFF. CDR3 sequence (DNA): TGCAGCGTTGAAGATCCCCGGTTTGGTGAAGCTTTCTTT. The rearrangement joins TRBV29-1 to TRBJ1-1; D ambiguous. The V and J ends lost 0 bases and 7 bases respectively, with 12 bases between them. Germline V gives CDR1 SQVTM, CDR2 ANQGSEA. This CDR3 is built from 13 residues.

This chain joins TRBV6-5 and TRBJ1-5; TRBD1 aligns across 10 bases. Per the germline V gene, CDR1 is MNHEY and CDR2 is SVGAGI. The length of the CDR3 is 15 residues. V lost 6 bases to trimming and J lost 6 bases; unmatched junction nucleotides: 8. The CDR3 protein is CASSMGQGIGQPQHF. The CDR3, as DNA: TGTGCCAGCAGCATGGGACAGGGGATTGGTCAGCCCCAGCATTTT.

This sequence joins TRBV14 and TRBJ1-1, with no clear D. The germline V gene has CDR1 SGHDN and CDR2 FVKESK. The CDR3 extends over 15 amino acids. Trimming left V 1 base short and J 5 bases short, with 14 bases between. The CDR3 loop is CASSQGGRRMTEAFF. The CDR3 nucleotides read TGTGCCAGCAGCCAAGGAGGGCGGAGGATGACTGAAGCTTTCTTT.

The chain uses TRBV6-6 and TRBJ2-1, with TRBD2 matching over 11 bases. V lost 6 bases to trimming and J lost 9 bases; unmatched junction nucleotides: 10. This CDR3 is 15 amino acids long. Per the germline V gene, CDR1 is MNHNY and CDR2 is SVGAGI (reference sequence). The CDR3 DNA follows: TGTGCCAGCAGACCCATAGCGGGGGGGCCCGGTGAGCAGTTCTTC. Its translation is CASRPIAGGPGEQFF.

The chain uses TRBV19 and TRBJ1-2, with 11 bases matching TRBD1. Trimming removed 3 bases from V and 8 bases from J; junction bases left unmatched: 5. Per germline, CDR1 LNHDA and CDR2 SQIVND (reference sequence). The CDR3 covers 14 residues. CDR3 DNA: TGTGCCAGTAGTATCCGGGACAGGGGGGGCGGCTACACCTTC. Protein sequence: CASSIRDRGGGYTF.

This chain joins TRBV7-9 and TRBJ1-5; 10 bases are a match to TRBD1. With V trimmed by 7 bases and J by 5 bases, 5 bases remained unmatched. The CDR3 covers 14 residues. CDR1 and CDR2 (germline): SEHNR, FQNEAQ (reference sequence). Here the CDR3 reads CASKGTGDYQPQHF. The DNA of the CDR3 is TGTGCCAGCAAAGGGACAGGGGATTATCAGCCCCAGCATTTT.

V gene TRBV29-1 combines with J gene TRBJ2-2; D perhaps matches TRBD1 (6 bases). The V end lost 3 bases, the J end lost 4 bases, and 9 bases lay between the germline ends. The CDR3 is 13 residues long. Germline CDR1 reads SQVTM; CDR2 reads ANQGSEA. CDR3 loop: CSVDQGFTGELFF. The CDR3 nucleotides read TGCAGCGTTGACCAGGGGTTCACCGGGGAGCTGTTTTTT.

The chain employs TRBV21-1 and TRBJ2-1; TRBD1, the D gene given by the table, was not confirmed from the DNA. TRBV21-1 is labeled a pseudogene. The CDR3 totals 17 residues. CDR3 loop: CASSPRTGTKPYNEQFF. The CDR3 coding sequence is TGTGCCAGCAGCCCACGGACAGGGACTAAGCCTTACAATGAGCAGTTCTTC.

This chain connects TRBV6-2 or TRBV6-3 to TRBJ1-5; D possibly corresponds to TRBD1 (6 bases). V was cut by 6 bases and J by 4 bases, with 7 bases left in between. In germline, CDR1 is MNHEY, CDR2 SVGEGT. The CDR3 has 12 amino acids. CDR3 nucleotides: TGTGCCAGCAGCAGGGGAAATCAGCCCCAGCATTTT. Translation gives CASSRGNQPQHF.

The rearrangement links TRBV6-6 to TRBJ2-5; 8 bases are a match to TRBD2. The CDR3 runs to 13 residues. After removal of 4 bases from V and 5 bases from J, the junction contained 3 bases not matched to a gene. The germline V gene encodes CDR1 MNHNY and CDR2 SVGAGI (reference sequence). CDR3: CASSSPGGETQYF. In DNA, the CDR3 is TGTGCCAGCAGTTCCCCGGGGGGGGAGACCCAGTACTTC.

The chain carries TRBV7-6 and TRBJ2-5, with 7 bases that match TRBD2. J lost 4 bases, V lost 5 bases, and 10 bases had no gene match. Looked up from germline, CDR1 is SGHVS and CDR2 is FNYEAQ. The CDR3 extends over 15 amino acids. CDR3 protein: CASSLRRTGGETQYF. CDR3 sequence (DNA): TGTGCCAGCAGCCTTAGACGAACGGGGGGAGAGACCCAGTACTTC.

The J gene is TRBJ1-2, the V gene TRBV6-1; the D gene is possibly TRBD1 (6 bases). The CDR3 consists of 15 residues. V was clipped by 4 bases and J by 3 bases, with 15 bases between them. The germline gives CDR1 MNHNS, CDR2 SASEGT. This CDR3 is CASSGEKQGDYGYTF. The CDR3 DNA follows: TGTGCCAGCAGTGGGGAGAAACAGGGAGACTATGGCTACACCTTC.

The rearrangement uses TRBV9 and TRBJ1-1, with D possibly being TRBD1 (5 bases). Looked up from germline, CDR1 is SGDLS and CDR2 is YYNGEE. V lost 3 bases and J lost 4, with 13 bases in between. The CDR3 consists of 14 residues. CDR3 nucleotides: TGTGCCAGCAGCGCCCAGGGTTTAGGCACTGAAGCTTTCTTT. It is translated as CASSAQGLGTEAFF.

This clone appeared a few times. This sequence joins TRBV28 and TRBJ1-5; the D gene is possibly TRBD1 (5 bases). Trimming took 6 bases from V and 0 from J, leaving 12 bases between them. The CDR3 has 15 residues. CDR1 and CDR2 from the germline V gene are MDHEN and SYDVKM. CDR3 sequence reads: CASSGRDHSNQPQHF. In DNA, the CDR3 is TGTGCCAGCAGCGGGAGGGACCATAGCAATCAGCCCCAGCATTTT.